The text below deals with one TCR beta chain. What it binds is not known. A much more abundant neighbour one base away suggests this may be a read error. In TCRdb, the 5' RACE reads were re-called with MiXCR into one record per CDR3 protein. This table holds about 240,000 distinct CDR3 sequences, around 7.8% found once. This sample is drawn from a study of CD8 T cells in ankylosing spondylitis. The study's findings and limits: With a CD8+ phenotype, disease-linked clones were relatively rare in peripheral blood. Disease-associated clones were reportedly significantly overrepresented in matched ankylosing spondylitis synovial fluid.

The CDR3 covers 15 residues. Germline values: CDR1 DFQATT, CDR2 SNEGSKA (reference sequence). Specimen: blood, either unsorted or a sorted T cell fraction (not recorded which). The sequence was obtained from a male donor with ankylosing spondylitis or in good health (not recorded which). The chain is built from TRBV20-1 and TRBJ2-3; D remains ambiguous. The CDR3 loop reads CSASSRTLSTDRQYF. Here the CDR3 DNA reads TGCAGTGCTAGTTCCAGAACCCTTAGCACAGATAGGCAGTATTTT.